The T cell receptor beta chain described here comes from a study of blood T cell repertoires in COVID-19. Looking at the study overall: Samples of COVID-19 (acute and convalescent) were obtained from the United States, Italy and Spain.

V was shortened by 4 bases and J by 0 bases, with 7 bases between the two germline ends. This CDR3 is built from 14 residues. Germline V CDR1 and CDR2: SGHRS, YFSETQ. Some clones are missing from TCRdb's copy, which holds only in-frame ones; the method was immunoSEQ multiplex PCR. The sample lists roughly 50,000 clones, about four fifths occurring once. Sequenced sample: peripheral blood. This TCR was sampled from a woman aged 55 to 70 with acute or convalescent COVID-19. This sequence joins TRBV5-1 and TRBJ2-2; no clear D gene. CDR3 sequence (DNA): TGCGCCAGCAGCGGCGGCGCGAACACCGGGGAGCTGTTTTTT. Residues: CASSGGANTGELFF. Variable domain in full (rest from reference TRBV5-1 and TRBJ2-2): KAGVTQTPRYLIKTRGQQVTLSCSPISGHRSVSWYQQTPGQGLQFLFEYFSETQRNKGNFPGRFSGRQFSNSRSEMNVSTLELGDSALYLCASSGGANTGELFFGEGSRLTVL.